This TCR beta chain originates from a study of T cell responses to AZD1222 COVID-19 vaccine. General observations from the study: Repertoires were sampled only after the peak T cell response. The donor cohort was predominantly white British with a female majority, and clonal diversity may have been underestimated.

Between the trimmed V and J ends, which lost 2 bases and 2 bases, there was a span of 12 bases. Germline assignment: CDR1 SEHNR and CDR2 FQNEAQ (reference sequence). The CDR3 spans 16 residues. In this sample, this clone turned up a few times. Its antigen remains unidentified. Data came from immunoSEQ multiplex PCR; TCRdb stores just in-frame clones and leaves some out. The sample carries some 150,000 clones, approximately 91% recorded once. The TCR was taken from an adult who received the MenACWY meningococcal vaccine as a control. The sample in question was peripheral blood, obtained 28 days after the second dose of the MenACWY control vaccine. The V call is TRBV7-9, the J call TRBJ2-2; TRBD1 is a possible D gene (5 bases). The CDR3 nucleotides read TGTGCCAGCAGCTTACCAGGGTATTTTAACACCGGGGAGCTGTTTTTT. Protein: CASSLPGYFNTGELFF.